This T cell receptor (beta chain) stems from a study of shared clonotypes between healthy human individuals. The study's findings and limits: Only blood was sampled; tissue repertoires likely differ.

V gave up 4 bases and J gave up 7 bases; unmatched junction bases: 6. The CDR3 contains 14 residues. Germline V CDR1 and CDR2: SGHNT, YYREEE (reference sequence). Sequencing used immunoSEQ multiplex PCR; TCRdb keeps in-frame clones, though not all of them. This repertoire shows about 2.4 million clones, approximately 90% found once; its top ten account for roughly 0.15%. As concerns this clone: Its antigen remains unidentified.

The rearrangement joins TRBV5-4 to TRBJ1-2, with 11 bases lining up with TRBD1. The clonotype was recovered from a man between 18 and 35 years old in good health. Sequencing was performed on naive CD4+ T cells sorted from blood. As to subset: CD45RA+ positively selected. The CDR3, as DNA: TGTGCCAGCAGCCTCGGACAGGGGGCATTTGGCTACACCTTC. Its protein is CASSLGQGAFGYTF.